The rows below give T cell receptor beta chains drawn from one sample of a study of PD-1 blockade in classical Hodgkin lymphoma. The protocol was immunoSEQ multiplex PCR, while the TCRdb copy is restricted to in-frame clones and leaves out a portion. Here the sample spans over 60,000 clones, 71% being singletons. The material sequenced was peripheral blood mononuclear cells (PBMCs), taken before the second cycle of nivolumab. The source is a human donor with classical Hodgkin lymphoma. Each CDR3 is given without its conserved first and last residue. A D gene is named only where the DNA matches it firmly.

>17|TRBJ1-6|NA|TRBV5-1
ASSLEVSGKRSYNSPLH
>10|TRBJ2-3|NA|TRBV28
ASSSGADTQY
>11|TRBJ2-2|TRBD1|TRBV6-5
ASSPQGAGELF
>8|TRBJ2-3|NA|TRBV10-2
ASNRDTQY
>13|TRBJ2-7|TRBD2|TRBV5-1
ASSPGPSGNYEQY
>12|TRBJ1-4|NA|TRBV5-1
ASSLGIFNEKLF
>11|TRBJ2-2|NA|TRBV10-1
ASSFGNTGELF
>11|TRBJ2-1|TRBD2|TRBV5-1
ASKRGSVNEQF
>9|TRBJ2-1|NA|TRBV5-1
ASSDRHEQF
>14|TRBJ2-7|TRBD2|TRBV2
ASSDRWASGGLVQY
>12|TRBJ2-3|NA|TRBV19
ASRSADHTDTQY
>12|TRBJ2-1|NA|TRBV27
ASSRGGVYNEQF
>17|TRBJ1-3|NA|TRBV4-2
ASSQEGGGLSPQDNTIY
>11|TRBJ2-3|NA|TRBV27
ASRSGSTDTQY
>13|TRBJ2-7|TRBD2|TRBV27
ASSFIGGGIYEQY
>14|TRBJ2-2|NA|TRBV4-2
ASSQEGTAGTGELF
>12|TRBJ2-3|NA|TRBV5-1
ASSLSEFTDTQY
>14|TRBJ2-3|TRBD1|TRBV28
ASSLPTGYGTDTQY
>15|TRBJ2-3|TRBD1|TRBV4-1
ASSQDRDRGHEDTQY
>13|TRBJ2-2|TRBD1|TRBV5-1
ASSLGTGGTGELF
>13|TRBJ1-2|NA|TRBV5-1
ASSLDAVKAGGYT
>13|TRBJ2-7|NA|TRBV10-3
AISVSGQGNYEQY
>14|TRBJ2-2|NA|TRBV7-6
ASSLINRVNTGELF
>14|TRBJ1-3|NA|TRBV2
ASSEWEGIVGNTIY
>12|TRBJ2-7|TRBD1|TRBV11-1
ASSFGQGIYEQY
>13|TRBJ1-2|NA|TRBV5-5
ASSLESRQSYGYT
>12|TRBJ2-2|TRBD2|TRBV30
AWNPGGDTGELF
>15|TRBJ2-7|TRBD2|TRBV4-1
ASSQDRTSGTSYEQY
>11|TRBJ1-4|NA|TRBV5-5
ASSPDTNEKLF
>12|TRBJ1-1|TRBD1|TRBV11-2
ASSTGQGAFEAF
>13|TRBJ2-3|TRBD1|TRBV9
ASSVWDRGTDTQY
>14|TRBJ1-5|NA|TRBV4-2
ASSQVNSRPNQPQH
>13|TRBJ1-3|NA|TRBV28
ASSLLIRGRNTIY
>16|TRBJ2-4|NA|TRBV28
ASSFPAVHREAKNIQY
>14|TRBJ1-2|TRBD1|TRBV7-8
ASSLLTGTANLGYT
>12|TRBJ1-6|NA|TRBV2
ASRRGGAQSPLH
>9|TRBJ1-2|NA|TRBV30
AWSPRRGYT
>12|TRBJ1-1|NA|TRBV6-1
ASSEQGTVAEAF
>12|TRBJ2-5|NA|TRBV9
ASSVDGLGETQY
>14|TRBJ2-7|TRBD2|TRBV7-9
ASSFGGDPPTYEQY
>20|TRBJ1-3|NA|TRBV28
ASSLWAGDQGKIPAPGNTIY
>13|TRBJ1-1|NA|TRBV25-1
ASSEEEGRVTEAF
>11|TRBJ1-1|NA|TRBV5-1
ASSLGFEAEAF
>15|TRBJ2-1|NA|TRBV5-1
ASSLQGLGVSYNEQF
>11|TRBJ2-7|NA|TRBV19
ASGIGNRYEQY
>10|TRBJ1-2|NA|TRBV5-3
ARSPAVYGYT
>9|TRBJ1-1|NA|TRBV6-1
ASRDNTEAF
>13|TRBJ1-1|NA|TRBV18
ASSLFGQTNTEAF
>14|TRBJ2-7|NA|TRBV9
ASSAGQTGHSYEQY
>12|TRBJ2-7|TRBD1|TRBV12-5
ASGFGQGDYEQY
>14|TRBJ1-5|TRBD1|TRBV19
ASSIVVRGRNQPQH
>12|TRBJ2-7|NA|TRBV5-1
ASSFFEGSYEQY
>14|TRBJ1-2|TRBD1|TRBV6-6
ASTSDRGRFSGGYT
>14|TRBJ2-1|TRBD2|TRBV25-1
ASSTQAGVNYNEQF
>13|TRBJ1-5|NA|TRBV2
ASSEWGSRNQPQH